A selection of T cell receptor beta chains follows, all from one sample in a study of shared T cell receptors in the human thymus. Only in-frame clones appear in the TCRdb table, and some are missing; sequencing was by immunoSEQ multiplex PCR. Of some 660,000 clones listed, around 87% were seen once; the top ten hold under 0.01%. The same data also went into a second study, on human thymus T cells.

The sample taken for sequencing was thymocytes. These receptor sequences come from a boy in the first two years of life with a congenital heart defect. Both conserved end residues are trimmed from each CDR3. Fields, in order: V gene, clone size, CDR3 protein. Part of the rows lack a size; the others show once, few, many or a class for expanded clones.

TRBV19	NA	ASSIVAQGHGYT
TRBV19	few	ATSALDRGSNQPQH
TRBV15	NA	ATSRWRNTEAF
TRBV28	NA	ASSGAGTGALNTEAF
TRBV25-1	once	ASSPGTISSYEQY
TRBV28	NA	ASTRMVGRTSDTQY
TRBV6-1	NA	ASSPPGTVNTEAF
TRBV9	once	ASSTSREGRGGNEQF
TRBV29-1	NA	SVLQDTDTQY
TRBV6-1	NA	ASSERLNYNEQF
TRBV7-9	NA	ASSLGLAEKETQY
TRBV7-9	NA	ASSSQGNNEKLF
TRBV6-6	once	ASRKTGTVRGDTQY
TRBV7-6	NA	ASSADRSGQGLIRSGANVLT
TRBV28	NA	ASTSRTGYEQY
TRBV6-1	NA	ASSSNHNDRFAF
TRBV9	NA	ASSVKGRGQGAYNEQF
TRBV7-9	NA	ASSLANFVGQRTNEKLF
TRBV28	NA	ASSLRLAGVRRNIQY
TRBV5-4	NA	ASSLDPSGKTYEQY
TRBV10-2	NA	ASTLRGMNTEAF
TRBV20-1	NA	SARSLYTQY
TRBV6-6	NA	ASSPLGLAGTDTQY
TRBV5-1	NA	ASSERPGRGKSYEQY
TRBV4-1	NA	ASSQEIYVSPRAEAF
TRBV30	NA	AWQNTEAF
TRBV11-2	once	ASSTRFQGRPTDTQY
TRBV5-1	NA	ASSPRSRLAGGQDTQY
TRBV5-6	NA	ASSLDGWTDTQY
TRBV20-1	NA	SACGRDTQY
TRBV28	NA	ASSPPRQGMANEKLF
TRBV28	NA	ASSLTHGRVTTIY
TRBV15	NA	ATSRASSGLIYEQY
TRBV7-2	NA	ASSPGTPYGYT
TRBV7-8	NA	ASSLLDRGLDEQY
TRBV25-1	NA	ASSAGSLYEQY
TRBV6-1	NA	ASTENTEAF
TRBV4-1	NA	ASSPDRSNQPQH
TRBV4-1	NA	ASSQGEGGIAGNTIY
TRBV6-6	NA	ASSYSRRDQPQH
TRBV12-5	NA	ASGLRGQGSPETQY
TRBV28	NA	ASSLWAGEAPYEQY
TRBV2	NA	ASSDGGVSNQPQH
TRBV4-3	few	ASSQEGLPYNEQF
TRBV7-9	NA	ASSAIAGGLYNEQF
TRBV19	NA	ATTTVDYGYT
TRBV4-1	NA	ASSQFTSGRASPYEQY
TRBV5-6	once	ASSLVTAGKNTEAF
TRBV19	NA	ASSPGEAKNIQY
TRBV7-3	NA	ASSPTSGGTSRETQY
TRBV10-3	NA	ATGTPGNTIY
TRBV5-1	NA	ASSPPTGSRPEAF
TRBV6-5	NA	ASSSRTGGSYEQY